The sequence of this T cell receptor (beta chain) was determined in a study of cytomegalovirus exposure and HLA in healthy donors. Study results and limitations: Based on reports, TCR beta sequences accurately predicted HLA-A and HLA-B alleles for most subjects.

On this clone: As yet, its antigen is unknown.

With 60 Vbeta and 13 Jbeta primers, the PCR was carried out. As handled by the study authors: There were about 86 million unique TCR beta chains by a later count, and 8.5 million to 14 million of them were shared. Sequenced by immunoSEQ multiplex PCR; TCRdb stores in-frame clones only, minus some. That table supplies the V and J calls and clone size; D and trimming were determined from the DNA. The sample lists about 200,000 clones, roughly four fifths occurring once. Sequenced sample: PBMCs. This TCR was sampled from a boy between 2 and 15 years old in good health and CMV-seronegative.

The CDR3 sequence: CASRQQAGGPAHTQYF. The CDR3 nucleotides read TGTGCCAGCAGACAGCAAGCGGGGGGGCCCGCCCATACGCAGTATTTT. The genes are TRBV7-2 and TRBJ2-3; 10 positions agree with TRBD2. CDR1 and CDR2 (germline): SGHTA, FQGNSA. This CDR3 has 16 residues. J was trimmed by 7 bases and V by 6 bases; bases with no gene match: 13.